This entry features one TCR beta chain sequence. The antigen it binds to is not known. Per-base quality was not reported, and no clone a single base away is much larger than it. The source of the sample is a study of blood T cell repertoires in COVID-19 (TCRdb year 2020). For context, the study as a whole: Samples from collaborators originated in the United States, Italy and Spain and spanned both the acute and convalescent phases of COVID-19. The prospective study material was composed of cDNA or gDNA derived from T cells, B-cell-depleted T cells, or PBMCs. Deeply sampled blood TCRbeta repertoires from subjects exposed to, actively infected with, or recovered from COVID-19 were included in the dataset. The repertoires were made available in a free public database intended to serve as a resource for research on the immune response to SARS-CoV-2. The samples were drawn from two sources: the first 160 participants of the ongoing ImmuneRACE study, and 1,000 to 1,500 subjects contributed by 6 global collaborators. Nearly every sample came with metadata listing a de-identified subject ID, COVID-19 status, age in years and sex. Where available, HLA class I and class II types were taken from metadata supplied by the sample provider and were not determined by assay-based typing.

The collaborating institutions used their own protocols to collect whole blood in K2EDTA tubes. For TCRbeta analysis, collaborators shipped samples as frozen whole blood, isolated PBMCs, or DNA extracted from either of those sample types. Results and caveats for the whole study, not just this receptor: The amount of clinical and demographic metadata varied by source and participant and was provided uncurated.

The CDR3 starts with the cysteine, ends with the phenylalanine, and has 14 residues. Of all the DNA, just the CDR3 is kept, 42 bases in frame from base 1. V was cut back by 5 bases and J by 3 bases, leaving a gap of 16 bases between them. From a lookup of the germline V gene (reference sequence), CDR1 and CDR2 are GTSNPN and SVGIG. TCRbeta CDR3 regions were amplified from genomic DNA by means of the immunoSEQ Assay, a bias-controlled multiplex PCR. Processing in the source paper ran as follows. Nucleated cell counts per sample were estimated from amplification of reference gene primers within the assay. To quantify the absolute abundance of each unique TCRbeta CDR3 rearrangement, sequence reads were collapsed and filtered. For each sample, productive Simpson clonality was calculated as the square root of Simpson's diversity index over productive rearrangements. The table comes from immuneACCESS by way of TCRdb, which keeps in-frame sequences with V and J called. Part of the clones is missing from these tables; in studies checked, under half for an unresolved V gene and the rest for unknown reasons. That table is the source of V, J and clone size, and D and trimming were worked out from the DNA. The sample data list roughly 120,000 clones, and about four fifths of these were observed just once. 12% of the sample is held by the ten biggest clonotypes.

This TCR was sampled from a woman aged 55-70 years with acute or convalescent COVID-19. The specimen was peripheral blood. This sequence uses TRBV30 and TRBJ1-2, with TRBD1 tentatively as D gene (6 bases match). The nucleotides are TGTGCCTGGTCCCCGGGGGGGCGCGACTATGGCTACACCTTC. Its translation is CAWSPGGRDYGYTF.